This T cell receptor beta chain comes out of a study of shared clonotypes between healthy human individuals. Overall study context: Researchers drew samples from a couple of women and three men aged 18 to 49. Donors had three CD4 naive, three CD4 memory, two CD8 naive and one CD8 memory plate apiece. Study-wide results and caveats: Memory subsets had estimated richness that was generally smaller than that of naive subsets. Clonotype sharing among donors, it was expected, would be affected by sequencing depth.

As for this clone: Its antigen is not known.

Naive CD8 populations comprised CD45RO-negative cells positively selected for CCR7, excluding terminally differentiated effector memory CD45RA+ cells. Libraries were prepared by immunoSEQ multiplex PCR; TCRdb keeps only in-frame clonotypes and omits some of them. The repertoire consists of around 2,000,000 clones, with about 92% occurring once and the leading ten covering 1.5% to 2%. This clonotype originated in a man aged 18 to 29 in good health. Some clones in this sample may be carry-over from other donors' samples. Source material: naive CD8+ T cells from PBMCs.

CDR3 nucleotide sequence: TGTGCCAGTAGTATAGATTTAGGACTAGCGACCTACGAGCAGTACTTC. Translating it yields CASSIDLGLATYEQYF. The chain combines TRBV19 with TRBJ2-7; 9 bases line up with TRBD2. The germline V gene has CDR1 LNHDA and CDR2 SQIVND (reference sequence). This CDR3 region has 16 residues. Trimming took 0 bases from V and 2 from J; bases not matched to a gene: 5.